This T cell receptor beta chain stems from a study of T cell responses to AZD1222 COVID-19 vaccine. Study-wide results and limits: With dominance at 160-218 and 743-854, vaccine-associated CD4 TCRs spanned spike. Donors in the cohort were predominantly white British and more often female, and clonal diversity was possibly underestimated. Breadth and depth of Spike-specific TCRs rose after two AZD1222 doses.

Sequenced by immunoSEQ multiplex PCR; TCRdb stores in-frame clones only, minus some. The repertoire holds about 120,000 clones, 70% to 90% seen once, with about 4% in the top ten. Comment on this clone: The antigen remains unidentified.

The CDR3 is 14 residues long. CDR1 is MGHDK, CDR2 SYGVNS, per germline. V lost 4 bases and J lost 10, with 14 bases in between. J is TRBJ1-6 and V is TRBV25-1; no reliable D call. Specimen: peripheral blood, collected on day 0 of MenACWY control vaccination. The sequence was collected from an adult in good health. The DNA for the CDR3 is TGTGCCAGCAGTGCCAGGACCTACGGATCACCCCTCCACTTT. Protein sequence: CASSARTYGSPLHF.